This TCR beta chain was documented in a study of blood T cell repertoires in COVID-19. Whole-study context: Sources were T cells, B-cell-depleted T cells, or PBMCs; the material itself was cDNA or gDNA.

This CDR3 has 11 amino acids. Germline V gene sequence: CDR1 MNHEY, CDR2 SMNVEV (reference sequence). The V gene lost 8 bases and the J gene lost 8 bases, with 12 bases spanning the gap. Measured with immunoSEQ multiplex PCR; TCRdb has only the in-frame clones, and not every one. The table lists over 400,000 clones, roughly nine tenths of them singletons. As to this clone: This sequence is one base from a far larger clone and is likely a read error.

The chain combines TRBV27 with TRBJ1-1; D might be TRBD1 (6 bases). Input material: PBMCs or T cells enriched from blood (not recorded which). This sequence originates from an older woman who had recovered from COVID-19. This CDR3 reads CASATGTEAFF. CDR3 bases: TGTGCCAGCGCTACCGGGACAGAAGCTTTCTTT.